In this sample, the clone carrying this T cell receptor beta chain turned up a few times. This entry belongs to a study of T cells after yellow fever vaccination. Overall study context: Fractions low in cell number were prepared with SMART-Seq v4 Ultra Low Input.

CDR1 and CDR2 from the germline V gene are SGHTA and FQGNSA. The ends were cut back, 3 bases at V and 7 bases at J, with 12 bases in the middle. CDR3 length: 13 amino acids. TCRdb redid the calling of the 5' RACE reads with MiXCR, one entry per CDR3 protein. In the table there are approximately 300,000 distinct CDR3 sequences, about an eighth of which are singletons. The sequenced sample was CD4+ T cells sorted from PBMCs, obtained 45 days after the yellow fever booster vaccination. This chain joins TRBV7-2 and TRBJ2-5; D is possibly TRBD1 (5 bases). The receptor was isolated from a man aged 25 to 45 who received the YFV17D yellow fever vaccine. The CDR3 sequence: CASSFSGLGTQYF. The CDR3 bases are TGTGCCAGCAGCTTTTCAGGGCTTGGGACCCAGTACTTC.